One and the same sample provided the 8 T cell receptor beta chains below, sequenced in a study of cytomegalovirus exposure and HLA in healthy donors. The PCR ran on 60 Vbeta and 13 Jbeta primers. Produced via immunoSEQ multiplex PCR; TCRdb's table is partial and in-frame only. The table lists about 180,000 clones, roughly four fifths of them singletons. The sequencing input was PBMCs. The receptors were sampled from a girl aged 5 to 17 in good health and CMV-seropositive.

The rearrangement uses TRBV14 and TRBJ2-2, with D tentatively TRBD2 (6 bases). This CDR3 region has 14 residues. Germline values: CDR1 SGHDN, CDR2 FVKESK. V gave up 6 bases and J gave up 3 bases, with 11 bases separating them. The CDR3 DNA reads TGTGCCAGCAGAGGCAGGGACTACACCGGGGAGCTGTTTTTT. Encoded protein: CASRGRDYTGELFF.

This clone occurred a few times. This chain uses TRBV14 with TRBJ2-3; TRBD2 agrees at 8 bases. Germline loops: CDR1 SGHDN, CDR2 FVKESK. V dropped 0 bases and J dropped 5; count of bases not matched to a gene: 10. The CDR3 has 17 amino acids. CDR3 in amino acids: CASSQDRGSGEEDTQYF. The CDR3 DNA reads TGTGCCAGCAGCCAAGATCGGGGTAGCGGGGAGGAAGATACGCAGTATTTT.

The CDR3 sequence: CASGDGQGKGNSPLHF. The CDR3 region has the DNA TGTGCTAGTGGTGATGGACAGGGGAAGGGTAATTCACCCCTCCACTTT. The gene calls are TRBV12-5 and TRBJ1-6; 9 bases fit TRBD1. After removal of 5 bases from V and 6 bases from J, the junction contained 8 bases not matched to a gene. The length of the CDR3 is 16 residues. Germline CDR1 and CDR2: LGHNT and FRNRAP.

The chain employs TRBV29-1 and TRBJ2-3; 7 nucleotides align to TRBD1. The CDR3 extends over 13 amino acids. V was pared by 6 bases and J by 1 base, with 4 bases of the junction left unmatched. Germline V lookup: CDR1 SQVTM, CDR2 ANQGSEA. The CDR3 region is CSVFQGGTDTQYF. Written as DNA, the CDR3 is TGCAGCGTGTTCCAGGGGGGCACAGATACGCAGTATTTT.

V usage is TRBV7-8 and J usage is TRBJ1-1, with a weak D call TRBD1 (6 bases). The CDR3 sequence is 21 residues long. The germline V gene has CDR1 SGHVS and CDR2 FQNEAQ. The ends were cut back, 4 bases at V and 3 bases at J, with 33 bases in the middle. CDR3 sequence: CASSSLLPLPGAGSKDTEAFF. The DNA of the CDR3 is TGTGCCAGCAGCTCACTCTTACCGCTGCCAGGGGCTGGTTCGAAGGACACTGAAGCTTTCTTT.

The V call is TRBV6-5, the J call TRBJ1-2; perhaps TRBD1 as D (5 bases). The CDR3 runs to 12 residues. The ends were cut back, 8 bases at V and 0 bases at J, with 7 bases in the middle. Germline CDR1 reads MNHEY; CDR2 reads SVGAGI. The CDR3 bases are TGTGCCAGCCGACAGACTAACTATGGCTACACCTTC. It yields the protein CASRQTNYGYTF.

The chain links TRBV18 to TRBJ1-1; a possible D gene is TRBD1 (6 bases). The CDR3 consists of 14 residues. V lost 7 bases and J 10 bases, leaving 22 bases between the germline ends. Per germline, CDR1 KGHSH and CDR2 LQKENI. The CDR3 here is CASFDGLRGGGAFF. The CDR3 nucleotides are TGTGCCAGCTTTGATGGATTGAGGGGAGGGGGAGCTTTCTTT.

This clone occurred a few times. The junction does not match germline at one end; this may be a read error. The V and J genes are TRBV7-9 and TRBJ1-2, with D perhaps TRBD1 (5 bases). CDR3 length: 15 residues. Germline loops: CDR1 SEHNR, CDR2 FQNEAQ (reference sequence). In nucleotides, the CDR3 is TGTTCCAGCAGCCGAGGGGACCGGCGGGGCTATGGCTACACCTTC. Protein product: CSSSRGDRRGYGYTF.